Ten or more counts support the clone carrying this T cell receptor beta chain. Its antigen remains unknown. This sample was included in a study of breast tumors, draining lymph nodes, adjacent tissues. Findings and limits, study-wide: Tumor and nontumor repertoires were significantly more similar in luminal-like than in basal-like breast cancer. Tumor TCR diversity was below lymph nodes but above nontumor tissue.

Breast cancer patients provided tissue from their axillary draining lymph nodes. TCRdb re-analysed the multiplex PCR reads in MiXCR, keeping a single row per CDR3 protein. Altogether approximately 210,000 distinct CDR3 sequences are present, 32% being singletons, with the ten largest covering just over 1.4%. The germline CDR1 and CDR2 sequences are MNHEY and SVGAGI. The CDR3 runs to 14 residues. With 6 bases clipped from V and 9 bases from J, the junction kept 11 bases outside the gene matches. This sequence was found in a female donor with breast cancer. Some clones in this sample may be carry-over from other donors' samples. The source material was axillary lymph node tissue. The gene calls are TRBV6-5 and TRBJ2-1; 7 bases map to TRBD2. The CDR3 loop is CASSGGIGHTEQFF. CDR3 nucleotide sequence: TGTGCCAGCAGCGGGGGGATAGGGCACACTGAGCAGTTCTTC.